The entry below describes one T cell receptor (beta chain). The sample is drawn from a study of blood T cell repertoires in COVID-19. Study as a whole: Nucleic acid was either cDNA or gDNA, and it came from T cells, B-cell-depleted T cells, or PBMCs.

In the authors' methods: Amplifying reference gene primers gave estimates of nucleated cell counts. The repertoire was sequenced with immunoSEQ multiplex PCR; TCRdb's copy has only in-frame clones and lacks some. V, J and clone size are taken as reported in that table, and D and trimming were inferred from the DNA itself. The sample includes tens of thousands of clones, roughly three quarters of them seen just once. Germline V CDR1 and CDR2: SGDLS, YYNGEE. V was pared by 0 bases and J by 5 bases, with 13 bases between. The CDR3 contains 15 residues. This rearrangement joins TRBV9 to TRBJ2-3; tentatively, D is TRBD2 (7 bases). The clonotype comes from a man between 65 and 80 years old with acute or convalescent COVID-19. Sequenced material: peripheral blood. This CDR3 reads CASSVDGGRGDTQYF. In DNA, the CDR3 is TGTGCCAGCAGCGTAGACGGGGGGCGGGGAGATACGCAGTATTTT.